One sample yielded the 17 T cell receptor beta chains listed below, sequenced in a study of blood T cell repertoires in COVID-19. The protocol was immunoSEQ multiplex PCR, while the TCRdb copy is restricted to in-frame clones and leaves out a portion. This table holds tens of thousands of clones, 65% to 90% found once. Input material: peripheral blood. All receptors derive from a young man with COVID-19, enrolled during active disease.

The chain uses TRBV30 and TRBJ1-1; unclear D gene. CDR1 is GTSNPN and CDR2 is SVGIG in the germline V gene (reference sequence). The CDR3 runs to 13 residues. Trimming cost V 2 bases and J 2 bases, with 9 bases left between them. Here the CDR3 DNA reads TGTGCCTGGAGTCCGGAGGGAAACACTGAAGCTTTCTTT. Translating gives CAWSPEGNTEAFF.

The chain recombines TRBV3-1 (or the pseudogene TRBV3-2) with TRBJ1-2, with a weak D call TRBD1 (5 bases). Trimming took 0 bases from V and 2 from J, leaving 13 bases between them. The CDR3 has 16 amino acids. Germline CDR1 is LGHDT and CDR2 is YNNKEL (reference sequence). CDR3 in DNA: TGTGCCAGCAGCCAAGATCTTTCGACAGCGAACTATGGCTACACCTTC. Its translation is CASSQDLSTANYGYTF.

This chain links TRBV3-1 (or the pseudogene TRBV3-2) with TRBJ1-1; 9 bases match TRBD1. Unmatched junction bases numbered 5, after V lost 6 bases and J lost 0 bases. Germline loops: CDR1 LGHDT, CDR2 YNNKEL (reference sequence). This CDR3 has 15 residues. The CDR3 DNA follows: TGTGCCAGCAGGACAGGGGGAAGAGTGAACACTGAAGCTTTCTTT. It translates to CASRTGGRVNTEAFF.

The chain is built from TRBV23-1 and TRBJ2-7; 10 bases are a match to TRBD2. TRBV23-1 is treated as an ORF (open reading frame) with a function not yet certain. The CDR3 spans 17 residues. J gave up 5 bases and V 7 bases, and 17 bases lay outside the gene matches. This chain's CDR3 is CASTLLPRAGGPHEQYF. CDR3 bases: TGCGCCAGCACACTTTTACCTAGAGCGGGAGGGCCACACGAGCAGTACTTC.

The chain recombines TRBV14 with TRBJ1-5; D ambiguous. Trimming took off 5 bases at V and 3 bases at J, with 5 bases between the two ends. The germline gives CDR1 SGHDN, CDR2 FVKESK. The CDR3 runs to 12 residues. This CDR3 reads CASSSPNQPQHF. In DNA form, the CDR3 reads TGTGCCAGCAGCAGCCCCAATCAGCCCCAGCATTTT.

V usage is TRBV7-2 and J usage is TRBJ1-2, with 9 bases identical to TRBD1. The CDR3 extends over 15 amino acids. Germline V lookup: CDR1 SGHTA, CDR2 FQGNSA. The V gene end was trimmed by 5 bases and the J gene end by 5 bases; junction bases not matched to a gene: 9. CDR3 sequence: CASSPNRDRGYGYTF. The CDR3 bases are TGTGCCAGCAGCCCAAACCGAGACAGGGGGTATGGCTACACCTTC.

This clone was picked up a small number of times. V gene TRBV29-1 combines with J gene TRBJ2-1, with TRBD2 identical over 13 bases. Germline CDR1 is SQVTM and CDR2 is ANQGSEA. Trimming removed 6 bases from V and 2 bases from J; junction bases left unmatched: 7. The CDR3 extends over 16 amino acids. CDR3 sequence (DNA): TGCAGCGTACGGACTAGCGGGAGAATCCCCTACAATGAGCAGTTCTTC. Amino acid sequence: CSVRTSGRIPYNEQFF.

J is TRBJ2-7 and V is TRBV4-3, with 9 bases that match TRBD2. Germline V gene data show CDR1 as LGHNA and CDR2 as YSLEER. With V trimmed by 4 bases and J by 3 bases, 10 bases remained unmatched. CDR3 size: 16 residues. Here the CDR3 DNA reads TGCGCCAGCAGCCGGGCCCTCGGTAGCGGGAGCTACGAGCAGTACTTC. Translated, it gives CASSRALGSGSYEQYF.

The rearrangement uses TRBV27 and TRBJ2-1, with TRBD2 matching 7 bases. Germline CDR1 MNHEY, CDR2 SMNVEV (reference sequence). V lost 3 bases to trimming and J lost 2 bases; unmatched junction nucleotides: 4. This CDR3 region has 15 residues. The CDR3 sequence: CASSLAGVAYNEQFF. The CDR3 DNA sequence: TGTGCCAGCAGTTTGGCGGGAGTCGCCTACAATGAGCAGTTCTTC.

The chain links TRBV9 to TRBJ2-2; the match to TRBD1 covers 9 bases. This CDR3 has 14 residues. CDR1 is SGDLS and CDR2 is YYNGEE in the germline V gene. V was clipped by 2 bases and J by 6 bases; unmatched bases: 2. DNA of the CDR3: TGTGCCAGCAGCGTTTGGACAGGGGCCGGGGAGCTGTTTTTT. It encodes CASSVWTGAGELFF.

The chain is built from TRBV2 and TRBJ2-3; TRBD2 aligns across 7 bases. The CDR3 runs to 16 residues. In germline, CDR1 is SNHLY, CDR2 FYNNEI. J was trimmed by 1 base and V by 6 bases; bases with no gene match: 10. The CDR3 sequence is CASSILLAEGTDTQYF. The DNA for the CDR3 is TGTGCCAGCAGCATCCTCCTAGCGGAGGGCACAGATACGCAGTATTTT.

The chain combines TRBV4-1 with TRBJ2-7; tentative D call: TRBD2 (6 bases). The germline gives CDR1 MGHRA, CDR2 YSYEKL. The CDR3 loop spans 14 amino acids. V lost 6 bases to trimming and J lost 0 bases, with 12 bases between them. CDR3 loop: CASRKSLASYEQYF. The CDR3 DNA is TGCGCCAGCAGAAAATCACTAGCCTCCTACGAGCAGTACTTC.

The chain recombines TRBV11-2 with TRBJ2-3, with D maybe TRBD1 (6 bases). Germline lookup yields CDR1 SGHAT and CDR2 FQNNGV. The CDR3 is 15 amino acids. V was cut by 0 bases and J by 3 bases, with 10 bases left in between. CDR3 DNA: TGTGCCAGCAGCTTAGAAGGGGGTCGGACAGATACGCAGTATTTT. Amino acids: CASSLEGGRTDTQYF.

The J gene is TRBJ1-2, the V gene TRBV2, with D possibly being TRBD1 (6 bases). The CDR3 is 11 residues long. Germline-derived CDR1 and CDR2 are SNHLY and FYNNEI. CDR3 amino acids: CALGANYGYTF. The CDR3 bases are TGTGCTCTGGGGGCAAACTATGGCTACACCTTC.

The chain employs TRBV30 and TRBJ2-5; TRBD2 agrees at 8 bases. The CDR3 is 14 amino acids. The germline V gene encodes CDR1 GTSNPN and CDR2 SVGIG (reference sequence). V shed 0 bases, J shed 3 bases, and the junction held 3 bases outside the gene matches. CDR3 DNA sequence: TGTGCCTGGAGTGTGCAGCGGGGGAAAGAGACCCAGTACTTC. It encodes CAWSVQRGKETQYF.

V and J are TRBV4-1 and TRBJ2-6; perhaps TRBD2 as D (5 bases). Looked up from germline, CDR1 is MGHRA and CDR2 is YSYEKL. The germline V and J ends were trimmed by 4 bases and 0 bases, with 16 bases remaining between them. CDR3 length equals 18 residues. The CDR3 region has the DNA TGCGCCAGCAGCCGCGGTGGAGGATCGACCTCTGGGGCCAACGTCCTGACTTTC. It is translated as CASSRGGGSTSGANVLTF.

V and J are TRBV7-3 and TRBJ2-5; the D gene is possibly TRBD2 (5 bases). The V gene lost 5 bases and the J gene lost 5 bases, with 12 bases spanning the gap. Germline loops: CDR1 SGHTA, CDR2 FQGTGA. The CDR3 length is 13 residues. The CDR3 coding sequence is TGTGCCAGCAGCCCTCGAGGCGGGGAGACCCAGTACTTC. As protein: CASSPRGGETQYF.